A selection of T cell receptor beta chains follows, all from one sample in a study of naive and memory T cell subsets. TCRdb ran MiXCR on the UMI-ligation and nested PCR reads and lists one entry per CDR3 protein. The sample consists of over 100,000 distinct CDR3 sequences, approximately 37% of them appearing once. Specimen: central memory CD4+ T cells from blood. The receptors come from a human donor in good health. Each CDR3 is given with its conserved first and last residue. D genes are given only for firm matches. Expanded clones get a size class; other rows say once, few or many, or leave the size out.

CASSIIGDTEAFF,TGTGCCAGTAGTATAATCGGGGACACTGAAGCTTTCTTT,-,few,TRBV19,TRBJ1-1
CALRGTGTGELFF,TGTGCCTTACGGGGAACTGGCACCGGGGAGCTGTTTTTT,-,many,TRBV10-3,TRBJ2-2
CASSYSMGAYGYTF,TGTGCCAGCAGTTACTCGATGGGGGCTTATGGCTACACCTTC,-,-,TRBV6-5,TRBJ1-2
CASSPRGRNTEAFF,TGTGCCAGCAGCCCGCGAGGGCGGAACACTGAAGCTTTCTTT,-,-,TRBV12-3/TRBV12-4,TRBJ1-1
CASTLLAEPLSEQFF,TGTGCCAGCACCCTACTAGCGGAGCCCCTCTCTGAGCAGTTCTTC,TRBD2,-,TRBV28,TRBJ2-1
CASTRDSQNTDTQYF,TGCGCCAGCACAAGGGACAGTCAAAACACAGATACGCAGTATTTT,TRBD1,few,TRBV4-1,TRBJ2-3
CASDTEAFF,TGTGCCAGCGACACTGAAGCTTTCTTT,-,-,TRBV28,TRBJ1-1
CASSFLAGGRETQYF,TGTGCCAGCAGCTTCCTAGCGGGAGGCCGGGAGACCCAGTACTTC,TRBD2,-,TRBV7-9,TRBJ2-5
CASRGQSQGAQYF,TGTGCCAGCCGTGGACAGTCCCAGGGGGCCCAGTACTTC,TRBD1,few,TRBV14,TRBJ2-5
CSARGQGQETQYF,TGCAGTGCTAGAGGACAGGGACAAGAGACCCAGTACTTC,TRBD1,-,TRBV20-1,TRBJ2-5
CASSPRLAGVYNEQFF,TGTGCCAGCAGCCCCCGACTAGCGGGGGTCTACAATGAGCAGTTCTTC,TRBD2,few,TRBV11-2,TRBJ2-1
CASSQYQGNQPQHF,TGTGCCAGCAGTCAGTACCAGGGGAATCAGCCCCAGCATTTT,-,few,TRBV28,TRBJ1-5
CASRPSVLQNIQYF,TGTGCCAGCAGACCGTCGGTCCTCCAAAACATTCAGTACTTC,-,-,TRBV27,TRBJ2-4
CSGTSGRIDEQFF,TGCAGCGGGACTAGCGGGAGGATCGATGAGCAGTTCTTC,TRBD2,-,TRBV29-1,TRBJ2-1
CASSQGLYEQYF,TGTGCCAGCAGCCAGGGACTTTACGAGCAGTACTTC,-,-,TRBV7-9,TRBJ2-7
CASSYNGNPYYGYTF,TGTGCCAGCAGTTATAACGGAAATCCCTACTATGGCTACACCTTC,-,few,TRBV6-2/TRBV6-3,TRBJ1-2
CASRLLAGGSREQFF,TGTGCCAGCAGACTTCTAGCGGGAGGGTCTAGAGAGCAGTTCTTC,TRBD2,many,TRBV28,TRBJ2-1
CASRDSGGSYNEQFF,TGTGCCAGCCGAGACTCCGGAGGATCCTACAATGAGCAGTTCTTC,-,-,TRBV28,TRBJ2-1
CASSSRAETQYF,TGTGCCAGCAGCTCCAGGGCCGAGACCCAGTACTTC,-,-,TRBV11-2,TRBJ2-5